This T cell receptor beta chain emerged from a study of T cell responses to AZD1222 COVID-19 vaccine. As to this clone: No antigen is known for it.

Whole-study results and caveats: Spike-specific TCR breadth and depth went up after people got two AZD1222 doses.

Libraries were prepared by immunoSEQ multiplex PCR; TCRdb keeps only in-frame clonotypes and omits some of them. The sample consists of approximately 120,000 clones, 70% to 90% of them appearing once. The TCR sequence derives from an adult in good health. This specimen was peripheral blood, taken on day 0 of MenACWY control vaccination.

Written as DNA, the CDR3 is TGTGCCAGCAGCCAAGGAAGGGGCCCTGAAGCTTTCTTT. Translation gives CASSQGRGPEAFF. V gene TRBV4-2 combines with J gene TRBJ1-1, with D perhaps matching TRBD1 (5 bases). Trimming removed 1 base from V and 6 bases from J, with 9 bases in between. The CDR3 length is 13 residues. Germline V gene data show CDR1 as LGHNA and CDR2 as YNFKEQ.